Presented here are 15 T cell receptor beta chains from one specimen sequenced in a study of beta chain features in type 1 diabetes. General study findings and limits: There was a moderate but significant shortening of TCRB CDR3s in all four CD4+ subsets of Type 1 diabetes patients.

Antigen specificity for these receptors is unknown. The investigators reverse transcribed all of the isolated RNA, so they sequenced expressed TCRB transcripts. The method was immunoSEQ multiplex PCR; TCRdb's version includes in-frame clones alone and lacks a portion of them. The sample consists of around 710,000 clones, roughly an eighth of them appearing once. Input material: naive CD4+ T cells from blood. These receptors were obtained from a man in his thirties or forties with type 1 diabetes.

Only a few counts were recorded for this clone. This chain connects TRBV19 to TRBJ2-1; TRBD2 agrees at 13 bases. The V gene end was trimmed by 6 bases and the J gene end by 4 bases; junction bases not matched to a gene: 6. The CDR3 has 16 residues. Germline V gene sequence: CDR1 LNHDA, CDR2 SQIVND (reference sequence). The CDR3 nucleotides read TGTGCCAGTAGAAGGGGGACTAGCGGGGATTACAATGAGCAGTTCTTC. It is translated as CASRRGTSGDYNEQFF. The full variable domain, with the rest looked up from reference TRBV19 and TRBJ2-1, is DGGITQSPKYLFRKEGQNVTLSCEQNLNHDAMYWYRQDPGQGLRLIYYSQIVNDFQKGDIAEGYSVSREKKESFPLTVTSAQKNPTAFYLCASRRGTSGDYNEQFFGPGTRLTVL.

This clone has only one observation. The chain uses TRBV2 and TRBJ2-3; possibly TRBD1 for D (5 bases). Between the trimmed V and J ends, which lost 7 bases and 2 bases, there was a span of 25 bases. CDR3 length equals 18 residues. Germline-derived CDR1 and CDR2 are SNHLY and FYNNEI. CDR3 bases: TGTGCCAGCACCATTCCAAAAGGGGTTAGTTCTTCCACAGATACGCAGTATTTT. It yields the protein CASTIPKGVSSSTDTQYF.

The chain uses TRBV19 and TRBJ2-3, with 7 bases identical to TRBD1. CDR1 is LNHDA, CDR2 SQIVND, per germline (reference sequence). This CDR3 region has 14 residues. The trim removed 5 bases at V and 0 bases at J, leaving 2 bases unmatched. This CDR3 reads CASSLGQSTDTQYF. The CDR3 DNA follows: TGTGCCAGTAGTCTGGGACAGAGCACAGATACGCAGTATTTT.

V is TRBV29-1 and J is TRBJ2-2; possible D gene TRBD1, 5 bases. Germline CDR1 is SQVTM and CDR2 is ANQGSEA. This CDR3 spans 14 amino acids. V lost 7 bases, J lost 0 bases, and 12 bases lay in between. CDR3 nucleotides: TGCAGCGCCGGACACCACGCGAACACCGGGGAGCTGTTTTTT. Its protein product is CSAGHHANTGELFF.

The chain joins TRBV4-3 to TRBJ2-3; D remains unclear. Trimming took off 0 bases at V and 2 bases at J, with 12 bases between the two ends. CDR1 LGHNA and CDR2 YSLEER come from the germline V gene. This CDR3 contains 16 residues. CDR3 loop: CASSQDIGSFTDTQYF. The CDR3 bases are TGCGCCAGCAGCCAAGATATAGGCAGCTTCACAGATACGCAGTATTTT.

There are a few counts of this clone. The chain links TRBV29-1 to TRBJ2-5, with D perhaps matching TRBD2 (6 bases). TRBJ2-7 matches the DNA end more closely, so the J call is doubtful. Germline V gene lookup returns CDR1 SQVTM and CDR2 ANQGSEA. The CDR3 totals 14 residues. The CDR3 DNA sequence: TGCAGCGTTTCTGGGGACTGGGCTTCCTACGAGCAGTACTTC. This translates into CSVSGDWASYEQYF.

This chain connects TRBV2 to TRBJ1-5; TRBD1 is a possible D gene (6 bases). This CDR3 contains 12 residues. In germline, CDR1 is SNHLY, CDR2 FYNNEI. V lost 8 bases and J lost 5, with 10 bases in between. CDR3 sequence reads: CASRQEDQPQHF. CDR3 nucleotides: TGTGCCAGCCGACAGGAAGATCAGCCCCAGCATTTT.

In its sample, this clone was seen a few times. The chain uses TRBV10-3 and TRBJ2-5, with D unresolved. This CDR3 is built from 15 residues. V was shortened by 0 bases and J by 0 bases, with 8 bases between the two germline ends. Germline assignment: CDR1 ENHRY and CDR2 SYGVKD. The DNA for the CDR3 is TGTGCCATCAGTGAGTCGTTAACAGACCAAGAGACCCAGTACTTC. Protein sequence: CAISESLTDQETQYF.

The J gene is TRBJ2-4, the V gene TRBV27, with D perhaps matching TRBD1 or TRBD2 (6 bases each). Germline V gene sequence: CDR1 MNHEY, CDR2 SMNVEV (reference sequence). The CDR3 is 11 residues long. The CDR3 DNA reads as TGTGGGGGGGCCAGGGAAAACATTCAGTACTTC. It encodes CGGARENIQYF.

V gene TRBV2 combines with J gene TRBJ1-1, with a possible D match to TRBD1 (6 bases). Germline CDR1 SNHLY, CDR2 FYNNEI. Trimming pared 8 bases from V and 1 base from J, leaving 11 bases between. The CDR3 sequence is 13 residues long. CDR3 sequence reads: CASGGTSNTEAFF. As DNA, the CDR3 is TGTGCCAGCGGAGGGACATCGAACACTGAAGCTTTCTTT.

The chain links TRBV7-9 to TRBJ1-5; a possible D gene is TRBD1 (5 bases). The CDR3 sequence is 17 residues long. V gave up 5 bases and J gave up 0 bases, with 17 bases separating them. Germline lookup yields CDR1 SEHNR and CDR2 FQNEAQ (reference sequence). The DNA for the CDR3 is TGTGCCAGCAGCCTGGTAGGGGCCAGACTTAGCAATCAGCCCCAGCATTTT. The encoded protein is CASSLVGARLSNQPQHF.

This clone has just a few counts. The chain recombines TRBV7-3 with TRBJ2-3; TRBD2 matches at 8 bases. This CDR3 spans 14 amino acids. Germline CDR1 is SGHTA and CDR2 is FQGTGA. V dropped 2 bases and J dropped 6; count of bases not matched to a gene: 4. CDR3 sequence: CASSLGTSGDTQYF. CDR3 sequence (DNA): TGTGCCAGCAGCTTAGGGACTAGTGGGGATACGCAGTATTTT.

This clone was found a few times. The chain recombines TRBV5-1 with TRBJ2-5; maybe TRBD1 (5 bases). CDR3 size: 14 residues. V dropped 7 bases and J dropped 2 bases, with 15 bases sitting between them. Germline V CDR1 and CDR2: SGHRS, YFSETQ. The CDR3 region is CASGTGSGQETQYF. The DNA of the CDR3 is TGCGCCAGCGGCACAGGATCGGGTCAAGAGACCCAGTACTTC.

The rearrangement links TRBV19 to TRBJ2-6, with D perhaps TRBD1 or TRBD2 (5 bases each). Germline V gives CDR1 LNHDA, CDR2 SQIVND (reference sequence). V was cut by 5 bases and J by 0 bases, with 14 bases left in between. The CDR3 totals 17 residues. CDR3 bases: TGTGCCAGTAGTCGAATGGGACGGCCCTCTGGGGCCAACGTCCTGACTTTC. Encoded protein: CASSRMGRPSGANVLTF.

This clone was observed a few times. This CDR3 is also generated by other DNA sequences in the sample. The V gene is TRBV7-2, the J gene TRBJ1-5, with 11 bases lining up with TRBD1. The ends lost 5 bases at V and 5 bases at J; junction bases unmatched: 2. The CDR3 is 14 amino acids. Germline V gene sequence: CDR1 SGHTA, CDR2 FQGNSA. The CDR3 here is CASSRGQGDQPQHF. CDR3 bases: TGTGCCAGCAGCCGGGGACAGGGGGATCAGCCCCAGCATTTT.